This TCR beta chain was obtained from a study of blood T cell repertoires in COVID-19. Germline CDR1 and CDR2: LGHDT and YNNKEL (reference sequence). The CDR3 runs to 14 residues. The V gene lost 2 bases and the J gene lost 5 bases, with 12 bases spanning the gap. Sequenced by immunoSEQ multiplex PCR; TCRdb stores in-frame clones only, minus some. The sample lists some 100,000 clones, roughly 80% occurring once. The V and J genes are TRBV3-1 (or the pseudogene TRBV3-2) and TRBJ1-1; D gene uncertain. The sequence came from a woman between 65 and 79 years old with active or convalescent COVID-19. Sequenced material: peripheral blood. CDR3 amino acids: CASSQREESTEAFF. The CDR3 DNA follows: TGTGCCAGCAGCCAAAGGGAGGAGTCGACTGAAGCTTTCTTT.